This T cell receptor (beta chain) was retrieved from a study of T cell responses to AZD1222 COVID-19 vaccine. Trimming removed 2 bases at V and 5 bases at J, with 3 bases between. Germline CDR1 is MNHEY and CDR2 is SVGAGI. The CDR3 covers 11 residues. The repertoire was sequenced with immunoSEQ multiplex PCR; TCRdb's copy has only in-frame clones and lacks some. The table records 75,000 to 95,000 clones, about 90% of them present only once. The clonotype originates from an adult in good health. The material sequenced was peripheral blood, taken on day 0 of MenACWY control vaccination. The gene calls are TRBV6-5 and TRBJ2-5; D not certain. CDR3 sequence reads: CASSYRETQYF. The CDR3 DNA reads TGTGCCAGCAGTTACCGGGAGACCCAGTACTTC.